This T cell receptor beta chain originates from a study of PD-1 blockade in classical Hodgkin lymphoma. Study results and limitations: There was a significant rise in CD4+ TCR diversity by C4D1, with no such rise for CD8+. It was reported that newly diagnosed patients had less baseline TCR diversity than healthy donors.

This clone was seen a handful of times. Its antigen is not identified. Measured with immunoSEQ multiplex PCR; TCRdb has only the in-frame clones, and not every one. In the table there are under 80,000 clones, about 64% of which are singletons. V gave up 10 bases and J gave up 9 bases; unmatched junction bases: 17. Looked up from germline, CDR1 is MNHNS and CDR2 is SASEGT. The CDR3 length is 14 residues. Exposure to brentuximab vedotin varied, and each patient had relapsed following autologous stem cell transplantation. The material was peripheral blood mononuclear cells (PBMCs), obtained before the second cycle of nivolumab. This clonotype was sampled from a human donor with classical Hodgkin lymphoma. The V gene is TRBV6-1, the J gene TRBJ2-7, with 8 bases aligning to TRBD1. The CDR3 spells CATAFTDRVVGQYF. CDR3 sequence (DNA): TGTGCCACCGCTTTTACGGACAGGGTAGTCGGGCAGTACTTC.